The source of this TCR beta chain is a study of cytomegalovirus exposure and HLA in healthy donors. Findings and caveats of the study: Reported performance of the classifier showed diagnosis of cytomegalovirus status with high specificity and sensitivity.

Details on this clone: No antigen is known for it.

The CDR3 has 13 amino acids. Germline CDR1 reads SQVTM; CDR2 reads ANQGSEA. The ends were cut back, 4 bases at V and 3 bases at J, with 12 bases in the middle. This PCR relied on a set of 60 Vbeta primers and 13 Jbeta primers. The repertoire was sequenced with immunoSEQ multiplex PCR; TCRdb's copy has only in-frame clones and lacks some. The table shows 150,000 to 200,000 clones, with approximately 80% occurring only once. The origin of this receptor is a woman in her thirties or forties in good health and CMV-seropositive. The specimen was PBMCs. The chain is built from TRBV29-1 and TRBJ1-2; D uncertain. The CDR3 loop is CSVGGERYYGYTF. The CDR3 region has the DNA TGCAGCGTTGGCGGGGAACGATACTATGGCTACACCTTC.